Listed here is a single T cell receptor (beta chain). Its target is unknown. This specimen belongs to a study of cytomegalovirus exposure and HLA in healthy donors. Study-wide results and limits: The Asian-associated ancestry cluster reportedly had fewer N-insertions than the approximately 670-donor mean in a later analysis. A later analysis found that most CMV-associated TCR beta chains appeared HLA-restricted. A later examination showed that TCR association rates differed by HLA locus, with DRB1 most and HLA-C fewest. Confirmation was obtained in vitro that a few CMV-associated chains are specific for CMV antigens.

The CDR3 extends over 13 amino acids. V was clipped by 4 bases and J by 5 bases, with 9 bases between them. The germline V gene has CDR1 SGHTA and CDR2 FQGTGA. The PCR contained 60 Vbeta and 13 Jbeta primers. The assay was immunoSEQ multiplex PCR, and TCRdb's table has in-frame clones only and misses some. The sample has 200,000 to 250,000 clones, 70% seen once. The rearrangement links TRBV7-3 to TRBJ2-1, with a weak D call TRBD2 (5 bases). This receptor was identified in a man aged 40-50 years in good health and CMV-seropositive. The sample consisted of PBMCs. The CDR3 sequence: CASSSGGNNEQFF. CDR3 DNA: TGTGCCAGCAGCTCCGGAGGAAACAATGAGCAGTTCTTC. Supplemented by reference TRBV7-3 and TRBJ2-1, the full variable domain reads GAGVSQTPSNKVTEKGKYVELRCDPISGHTALYWYRQSLGQGPEFLIYFQGTGAADDSGLPNDRFFAVRPEGSVSTLKIQRTERGDSAVYLCASSSGGNNEQFFGPGTRLTVL.